The 14 T cell receptor beta chains presented below share a single source sample, sequenced in a study of shared clonotypes between healthy human individuals. Clones were sequenced by immunoSEQ multiplex PCR, and TCRdb holds only the in-frame ones, with some missing. The table includes roughly 490,000 clones, about 79% detected once. Sample: PBMCs. The receptors come from a woman between 40 and 55 years old in good health. Some clones in this sample may be carry-over from other donors' samples.

CDR3 sequence reads: CASSTPGLAGAVGDEQFF. In DNA form, the CDR3 reads TGTGCCAGCAGTACTCCGGGACTAGCGGGAGCTGTAGGGGATGAGCAGTTCTTC. The rearrangement uses TRBV25-1 and TRBJ2-1; TRBD2 matches 14 bases. The J segment lost 8 bases and the V segment lost 5 bases, leaving 14 bases of the junction unmatched. The germline V gene encodes CDR1 MGHDK and CDR2 SYGVNS. The CDR3 sequence is 18 residues long.

This chain's CDR3 is CAISESTGGGSPLHF. CDR3 DNA sequence: TGTGCCATCAGTGAGTCGACTGGTGGGGGTTCACCCCTCCACTTT. The V call is TRBV10-3, the J call TRBJ1-6, with D possibly TRBD1 on 5 matching bases. CDR3 length: 15 residues. V was shortened by 0 bases and J by 9 bases, with 12 bases between the two germline ends. Germline V CDR1 and CDR2: ENHRY, SYGVKD.

This sequence joins TRBV11-2 and TRBJ2-5; TRBD2 agrees at 14 bases. CDR3 length: 17 amino acids. The germline gives CDR1 SGHAT, CDR2 FQNNGV. J lost 5 bases, V lost 5 bases, and 10 bases had no gene match. DNA for the CDR3: TGTGCCAGCAGCCCGGGACTAGCGGGAGCCATTGGTGAGACCCAGTACTTC. Its protein is CASSPGLAGAIGETQYF.

The J gene is TRBJ2-7, the V gene TRBV6-1, with a possible D match to TRBD2 (5 bases). The CDR3 is made up of 15 amino acids. Trimming left V 3 bases short and J 0 bases short, with 12 bases between. Germline V gene data show CDR1 as MNHNS and CDR2 as SASEGT. CDR3 DNA sequence: TGTGCCAGCAGTGACCGACGACTAACCTCCTACGAGCAGTACTTC. This encodes CASSDRRLTSYEQYF.

As concerns this clone: A read error likely explains this, since a far larger clone differs by one base. The J gene is TRBJ2-1, the V gene TRBV4-3, with TRBD2 as a possible D gene (6 bases). Deletions cut 4 bases from V and 3 bases from J, with 13 bases between. In germline, CDR1 is LGHNA, CDR2 YSLEER. The CDR3 has 15 amino acids. CDR3 sequence (DNA): TGCGCCAGCAGCCGAGTACGGGGGAACTACAATGAGCAGTTCTTC. Its translation is CASSRVRGNYNEQFF.

The rearrangement joins TRBV27 to TRBJ1-2; TRBD1 matches at 9 bases. V gave up 2 bases and J gave up 2 bases; unmatched junction bases: 9. This CDR3 contains 17 residues. Germline CDR1 MNHEY, CDR2 SMNVEV (reference sequence). For the CDR3, the DNA is TGTGCCAGCAGTTTAAGTCCCGGACAGGGGTCGAACTATGGCTACACCTTC. Encoded protein: CASSLSPGQGSNYGYTF.

The V call is TRBV2, the J call TRBJ2-2; D uncertain. Germline V gene data show CDR1 as SNHLY and CDR2 as FYNNEI. CDR3 size: 15 residues. V dropped 3 bases and J dropped 4 bases, with 12 bases sitting between them. The CDR3 spells CASSDRAGLTGELFF. The CDR3 DNA reads TGTGCCAGCAGTGATCGGGCCGGCCTCACCGGGGAGCTGTTTTTT.

This clone is a singleton in its sample. The sample holds other DNA sequences that translate to the same CDR3. The V call is TRBV19, the J call TRBJ1-5; 9 nucleotides align to TRBD1. The CDR3 has 13 amino acids. V lost 5 bases, J lost 7 bases, and 3 bases stayed unmatched. CDR1 and CDR2 from the germline V gene are LNHDA and SQIVND (reference sequence). CDR3 nucleotide sequence: TGTGCCAGTAGTTGGACAGGGGACCAGCCCCAGCATTTT. Its translation is CASSWTGDQPQHF.

This chain joins TRBV4-2 and TRBJ2-5; tentatively, D is TRBD1 or TRBD2 (5 bases each). Germline CDR1 is LGHNA and CDR2 is YNFKEQ. The length of the CDR3 is 16 residues. Trimming took 1 base from V and 5 from J, leaving 17 bases between them. CDR3: CASSQGQGDHRETQYF. CDR3 nucleotides: TGTGCCAGCAGCCAAGGTCAAGGGGACCATAGGGAGACCCAGTACTTC.

The chain recombines TRBV20-1 with TRBJ2-7; D uncertain. Per the germline V gene, CDR1 is DFQATT and CDR2 is SNEGSKA (reference sequence). CDR3 length: 11 residues. Trimming shortened V by 5 bases and J by 6 bases, and 11 bases separated the two germline ends. CDR3 nucleotide sequence: TGCAGTGCTTCACAATTTACCGAGCAGTACTTC. Translation gives CSASQFTEQYF.

This clone was picked up one time. V usage is TRBV30 and J usage is TRBJ2-3; D uncertain. Germline V CDR1 and CDR2: GTSNPN, SVGIG (reference sequence). There are 13 residues in the CDR3. V gave up 0 bases and J gave up 10 bases, with 14 bases separating them. CDR3 protein: CAWSVLSADSQYF. Here the CDR3 DNA reads TGTGCCTGGAGTGTACTTAGTGCAGACTCGCAGTATTTT.

The V call is TRBV28, the J call TRBJ1-5; the D is unclear. Trimming removed 3 bases at V and 4 bases at J, with 7 bases between. CDR3 size: 13 residues. Germline values: CDR1 MDHEN, CDR2 SYDVKM. The CDR3 coding sequence is TGTGCCAGCAGTTTCTCCGAGAATCAGCCCCAGCATTTT. Protein sequence: CASSFSENQPQHF.

V usage is TRBV5-3 and J usage is TRBJ1-1, with 7 bases identical to TRBD1. TRBV5-3 counts as an open reading frame of uncertain function. The ends lost 1 base at V and 2 bases at J; junction bases unmatched: 5. The CDR3 totals 15 residues. The CDR3 DNA follows: TGTGCCAGAAGCTTGTTTACAGGGGAAAACACTGAAGCTTTCTTT. It codes for CARSLFTGENTEAFF.

This clone was recorded a few times. Other DNA sequences in this sample translate to the same CDR3. CDR3 coding DNA: TGTGCCAGTAGTCCCAGGGGCTATGGCTACACCTTC. As protein: CASSPRGYGYTF. The J gene is TRBJ1-2, the V gene TRBV19, with a possible D match to TRBD1 (6 bases). The CDR3 contains 12 residues. Between the trimmed V and J ends, which lost 5 bases and 4 bases, there was a span of 8 bases. Germline V gene data show CDR1 as LNHDA and CDR2 as SQIVND (reference sequence).